This TCR beta chain was identified during a study of early T cells in non-severe SARS-CoV-2 infection. Study information: RNA in bulk from unsorted whole blood was sequenced, and chains were unpaired. Study-wide points: In VDJdb matching, anti-spike CD8 responses were favored while private and CD4 specificities went missing.

Unique molecular identifiers were affixed to single, distinct cDNA molecules. One entry per CDR3 protein results from TCRdb running MiXCR on the 5' RACE reads. The repertoire includes 76,000 or so distinct CDR3 sequences, about 11% of them detected once, and around 5% sits in the top ten. CDR3 size: 15 residues. CDR1 and CDR2 (germline): LNHDA, SQIVND (reference sequence). The trim removed 7 bases at V and 6 bases at J, leaving 12 bases unmatched. This clonotype was detected many times. Its antigen is not identified. The chain links TRBV19 to TRBJ2-7, with 10 bases matching TRBD2. The sequence came from an adult who was a healthcare worker with PCR-confirmed SARS-CoV-2 infection or an uninfected control (not recorded which). Sequencing was done on a sample of whole blood. CDR3 in amino acids: CASTKNSGGPSEQYF. CDR3 DNA: TGTGCCAGTACCAAAAATAGCGGGGGGCCGTCCGAGCAGTACTTC.